The text below deals with one T cell receptor (beta chain). cDNA serving as the sequencing template came from extracted, reverse transcribed RNA. Libraries were prepared by immunoSEQ multiplex PCR; TCRdb keeps only in-frame clonotypes and omits some of them. In the table there are 90,000 to 130,000 clones, roughly 50% of which are singletons. Treatment indicated: oral pan-JAK inhibitor, 5-10 mg twice daily. The sample originates from a study of CD8+ T cells in alopecia areata. V lost 7 bases, J lost 8 bases, and 26 bases lay in between. Germline assignment: CDR1 SGHAT and CDR2 FQNNGV. CDR3 length equals 16 residues.

This receptor was obtained from a human donor with alopecia areata. The rearrangement uses TRBV11-2 and TRBJ1-2; the D is unclear. This material consisted of CD8+ T cells sorted from blood, taken at week 24, from a patient treated with tofacitinib. CDR3 sequence reads: CASIEIGGPSSRGYTF. For the CDR3, the DNA is TGTGCCAGCATTGAAATCGGCGGCCCGAGTTCTAGGGGCTACACCTTC.